The clone carrying this T cell receptor beta chain was seen a few times. No antigen is known for it. TCRdb re-called the 5' RACE reads with MiXCR, one entry per CDR3 protein. The sample lists about 350,000 distinct CDR3 sequences; roughly 22% were seen once. The germline V gene has CDR1 LGHDT and CDR2 YNNKEL (reference sequence). The CDR3 is 14 residues long. With 6 bases clipped from V and 2 bases from J, the junction kept 5 bases outside the gene matches. The data were obtained in a study of CD8 T cells in ankylosing spondylitis. General study findings and limits: In ankylosing spondylitis patients, matched synovial fluid reportedly showed significant enrichment of disease-linked clones. Within ankylosing spondylitis blood, a TCR beta motif made up of under 10 highly homologous variants appeared to be characteristic.

The sequencing input was blood, either unsorted or a sorted T cell fraction (not recorded which). The chain uses TRBV3-1 and TRBJ2-3; 7 bases align to TRBD2. The receptor's source is a male donor with ankylosing spondylitis or in good health (not recorded which). Here the CDR3 reads CASRFRDYTDTQYF. In DNA form, the CDR3 reads TGTGCCAGCAGATTCCGGGACTACACAGATACGCAGTATTTT.